The clone carrying this T cell receptor beta chain came up once. The target antigen is unknown. This sample stems from a study of T cell clonotyping in hematopoietic cell transplantation. In the study overall: Pretransplant recipient samples were taken after cytoreduction. Overall study findings and caveats: Few recipient clonotypes overlapped donors; over 95% were de novo at given depth. Recipient TCR diversity dropped after transplant; expanded clonotypes rose from day 30 to 180.

Germline-derived CDR1 and CDR2 are SGHDN and FVKESK. This CDR3 contains 14 residues. The V and J ends lost 0 bases and 8 bases respectively, with 13 bases between them. TCRdb's copy holds only in-frame clones and misses some; the assay was immunoSEQ multiplex PCR. The top ten hold around 3% of the sample, which has about 41,000 clones, about 85% seen once. Described time point: recipient sample about 28 days before transplant, after cytoreduction. The clonotype was recovered from a man between 60 and 75 years old with acute myeloid leukemia. Some clones in this sample may be carry-over from other donors' samples. This material consisted of peripheral blood mononuclear cells, taken before stem cell transplant. V usage is TRBV14 and J usage is TRBJ1-1; a possible D gene is TRBD1 (5 bases). In DNA form, the CDR3 reads TGTGCCAGCAGCCAAGATGGGACGCGCAAGGAAGCTTTCTTT. This translates into CASSQDGTRKEAFF.